This TCR beta chain is drawn from a study of T cells in Graves' hyperthyroidism and ophthalmopathy. From RNA transcripts, TCR beta CDR3 regions were amplified. The study used the HTBI primer set for a first-round RT-PCR of the TCR CDR3. TCRdb re-called the multiplex PCR reads with MiXCR, one entry per CDR3 protein. The table includes about 300,000 distinct CDR3 sequences, roughly a fifth detected once. Comments on this clonotype: The antigen is undetermined.

The V end was cut by 6 bases, the J end by 5 bases, with 17 bases between. The CDR3 runs 15 residues. Study observations and caveats: The model's output predicted ophthalmopathy at a median of around 7 months prior to onset.

This clonotype was obtained from a man aged 50 to 59 with Graves' ophthalmopathy. This chain connects TRBV12-3 or TRBV12-4 to TRBJ2-1; no clear D. Input material: blood. CDR3 amino acids: CASSQDLAPNNEQFF. As DNA, the CDR3 is TGTGCCAGCAGCCAAGATTTGGCGCCCAACAATGAGCAGTTCTTC.